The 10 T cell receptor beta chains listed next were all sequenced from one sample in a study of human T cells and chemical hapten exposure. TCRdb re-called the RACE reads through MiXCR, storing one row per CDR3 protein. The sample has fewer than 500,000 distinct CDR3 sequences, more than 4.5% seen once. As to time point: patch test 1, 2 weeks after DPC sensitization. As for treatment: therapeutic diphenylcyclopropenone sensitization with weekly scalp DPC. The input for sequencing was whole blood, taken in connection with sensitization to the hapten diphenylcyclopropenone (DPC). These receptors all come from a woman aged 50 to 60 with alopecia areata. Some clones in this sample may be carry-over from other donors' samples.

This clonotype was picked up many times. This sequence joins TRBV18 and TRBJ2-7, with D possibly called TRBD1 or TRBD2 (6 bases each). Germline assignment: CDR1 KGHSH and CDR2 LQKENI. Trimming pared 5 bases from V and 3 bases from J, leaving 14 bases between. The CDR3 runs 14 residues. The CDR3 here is CASSTTGGSYEQYF. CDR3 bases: TGTGCCAGCTCAACGACAGGAGGGAGCTACGAGCAGTACTTC.

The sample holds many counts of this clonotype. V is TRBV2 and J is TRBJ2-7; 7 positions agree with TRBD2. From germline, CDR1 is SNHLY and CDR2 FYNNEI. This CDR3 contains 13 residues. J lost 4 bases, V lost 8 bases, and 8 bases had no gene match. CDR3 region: CASGGDRAYEQYF. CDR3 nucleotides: TGTGCCAGCGGGGGGGATAGAGCTTACGAGCAGTACTTC. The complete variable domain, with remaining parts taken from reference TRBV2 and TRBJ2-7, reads EPEVTQTPSHQVTQMGQEVILRCVPISNHLYFYWYRQILGQKVEFLVSFYNNEISEKSEIFDDQFSVERPDGSNFTLKIRSTKLEDSAMYFCASGGDRAYEQYFGPGTRLTVT.

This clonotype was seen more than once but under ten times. The CDR3 DNA reads TGTGCCAGCAGTACCCGGGACTTTCGAAACCAAGAGACCCAGTACTTC. Translated: CASSTRDFRNQETQYF. This chain uses TRBV6-2 or TRBV6-3 with TRBJ2-5; possibly TRBD2 for D (6 bases). This CDR3 spans 16 amino acids. CDR1 MNHEY and CDR2 SVGEGT come from the germline V gene. The germline V and J ends were trimmed by 5 bases and 0 bases, with 16 bases remaining between them.

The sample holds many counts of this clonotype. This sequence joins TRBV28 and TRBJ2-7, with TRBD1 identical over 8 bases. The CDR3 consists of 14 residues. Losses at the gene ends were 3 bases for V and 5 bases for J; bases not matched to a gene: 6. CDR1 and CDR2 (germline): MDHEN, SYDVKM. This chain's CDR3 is CASSFLQGENEQYF. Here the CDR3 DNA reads TGTGCCAGCAGTTTCTTACAGGGGGAAAACGAGCAGTACTTC.

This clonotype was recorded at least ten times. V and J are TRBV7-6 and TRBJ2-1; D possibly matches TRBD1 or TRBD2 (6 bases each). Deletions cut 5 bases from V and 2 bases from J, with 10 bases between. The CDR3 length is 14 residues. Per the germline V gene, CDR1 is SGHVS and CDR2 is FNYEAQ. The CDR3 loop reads CASSQEGAYNEQFF. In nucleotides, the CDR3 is TGTGCCAGCAGCCAGGAGGGGGCCTACAATGAGCAGTTCTTC.

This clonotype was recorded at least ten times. CDR3 bases: TGTGCCAGCAGCTTAGTAGCAGCGGGGGGCGGTGAGCAGTTCTTC. Its translation: CASSLVAAGGGEQFF. This sequence joins TRBV7-2 and TRBJ2-1; 9 bases fit TRBD2. Trimming took 1 base from V and 9 from J; bases not matched to a gene: 7. The V gene's germline CDR1 is SGHTA and CDR2 FQGNSA. This CDR3 is built from 15 residues.

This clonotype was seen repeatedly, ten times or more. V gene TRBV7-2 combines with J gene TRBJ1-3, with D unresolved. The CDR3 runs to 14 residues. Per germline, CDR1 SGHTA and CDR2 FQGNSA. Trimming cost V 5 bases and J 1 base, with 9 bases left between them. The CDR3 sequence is CASSRVGSGNTIYF. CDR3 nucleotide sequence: TGTGCCAGCAGCCGGGTCGGATCTGGAAACACCATATATTTT.

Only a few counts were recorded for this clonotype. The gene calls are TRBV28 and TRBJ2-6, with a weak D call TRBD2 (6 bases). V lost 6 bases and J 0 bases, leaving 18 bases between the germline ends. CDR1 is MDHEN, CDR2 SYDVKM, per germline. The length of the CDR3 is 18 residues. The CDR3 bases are TGTGCCAGCAGGGACGGAGGGCTCCTTAGCTCTGGGGCCAACGTCCTGACTTTC. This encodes CASRDGGLLSSGANVLTF. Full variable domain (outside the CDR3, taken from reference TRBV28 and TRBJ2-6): DVKVTQSSRYLVKRTGEKVFLECVQDMDHENMFWYRQDPGLGLRLIYFSYDVKMKEKGDIPEGYSVSREKKERFSLILESASTNQTSMYLCASRDGGLLSSGANVLTFGAGSRLTVL.

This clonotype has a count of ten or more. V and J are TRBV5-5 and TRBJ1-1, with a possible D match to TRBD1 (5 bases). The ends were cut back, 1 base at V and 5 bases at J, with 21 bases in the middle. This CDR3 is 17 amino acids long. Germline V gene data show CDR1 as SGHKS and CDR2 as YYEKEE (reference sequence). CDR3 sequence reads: CASSLSVWIRENTEAFF. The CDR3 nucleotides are TGTGCCAGCAGCTTGTCGGTCTGGATCAGGGAAAATACTGAAGCTTTCTTT.

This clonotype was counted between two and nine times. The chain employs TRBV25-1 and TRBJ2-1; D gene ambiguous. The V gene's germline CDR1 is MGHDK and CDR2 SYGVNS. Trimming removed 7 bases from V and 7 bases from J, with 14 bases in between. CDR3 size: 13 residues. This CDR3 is CASTPGRVNEQFF. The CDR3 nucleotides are TGTGCCAGCACTCCGGGCCGGGTTAATGAGCAGTTCTTC.